The entry below describes one T cell receptor beta chain. The CDR3 runs to 13 residues. Germline V gene data show CDR1 as SGHTA and CDR2 as FQGTGA. Trimming took 4 bases from V and 10 from J, leaving 14 bases between them. The protocol was immunoSEQ multiplex PCR, while the TCRdb copy is restricted to in-frame clones and leaves out a portion. The sample contains over 300,000 clones, around 82% of which appear only once. The data belong to a study of blood T cell repertoires in COVID-19. Sequenced sample: peripheral blood. This sequence joins TRBV7-3 and TRBJ2-1; a weak D match, TRBD2 (6 bases). This TCR came from a woman aged 45-65 years with acute or convalescent COVID-19. The CDR3 protein is CASSSGVTQEQFF. The CDR3 DNA sequence: TGTGCCAGCAGCTCGGGGGTTACTCAGGAGCAGTTCTTC.